Sequencing of this TCR beta chain was carried out in a study of OX40 agonist ivuxolimab in advanced cancers. For the study at large: Cohort: 80% to 85% men, mean age approximately 60, aged about 20 to 90. Checkpoint inhibitors had been given previously to 40% of patients. In three patients, partial responses were observed, one with hepatocellular carcinoma and two with cutaneous melanoma.

Sequencing used immunoSEQ multiplex PCR; TCRdb keeps in-frame clones, though not all of them. The profile shows 59,000 or so clones, roughly 82% of them singletons. Per germline, CDR1 MGHDK and CDR2 SYGVNS. This CDR3 has 12 residues. V dropped 4 bases and J dropped 7; count of bases not matched to a gene: 2. Comments on this clone: The sample holds other DNA sequences that translate to the same CDR3.

This receptor was identified in an adult with an advanced solid tumor such as melanoma, head and neck, liver or kidney cancer. The sample in question was CD4+ or CD8+ T cells sorted from blood, obtained in a trial of the OX40 agonist ivuxolimab. The J gene is TRBJ1-1, the V gene TRBV25-1; the match to TRBD1 covers 8 bases. DNA of the CDR3: TGTGCCAGCAGTGCCGGGACAGGTGAAGCTTTCTTT. Its translation is CASSAGTGEAFF.